Listed below are T cell receptor beta chains from one sample, sequenced in a study of T cells in Graves' hyperthyroidism and ophthalmopathy. Each CDR3 protein is one row after TCRdb ran MiXCR on the multiplex PCR reads. The sample holds about 690,000 distinct CDR3 sequences; 15% to 20% are singletons and the top ten take about 16%. Sequencing was done on a sample of blood. The source of these receptors is a man aged 45-60 years with Graves' hyperthyroidism. Both conserved end residues are part of each CDR3. D genes are given only for firm matches. The size field is filled for only some rows; it gives once, few, many or a size class.

v_call	j_call	clone_size	d_call	cdr3_aa	cdr3_nt
TRBV30	TRBJ2-7	.	TRBD2	CASDLAGGNYEQYF	TGTGCCTCCGATTTAGCGGGAGGAAACTACGAGCAGTACTTC
TRBV7-9	TRBJ2-2	few	.	CASSRRGEENTGELFF	TGTGCCAGCAGCCGGAGAGGGGAAGAAAACACCGGGGAGCTGTTTTTT
TRBV19	TRBJ1-2	.	.	CASSWQGHGYTF	TGTGCCAGTTCGTGGCAGGGGCATGGCTACACCTTC
TRBV9	TRBJ2-6	few	.	CASSAGDRRNSGANVLTF	TGTGCCAGCAGCGCCGGCGACAGGCGGAACTCTGGGGCCAACGTCCTGACTTTC
TRBV2	TRBJ2-1	few	TRBD2	CASTRTSGRYNEQFF	TGTGCCAGCACCAGGACTAGCGGGCGCTACAATGAGCAGTTCTTC
TRBV5-5	TRBJ1-5	few	.	CASSRGENSNQPQHF	TGTGCCAGCAGCAGGGGGGAGAATAGCAATCAGCCCCAGCATTTT
TRBV2	TRBJ2-1	.	.	CASRGGGRSSYNEQFF	TGTGCCAGCAGGGGGGGGGGGCGGAGCTCCTACAATGAGCAGTTCTTC
TRBV27	TRBJ1-2	many	TRBD1	CASSSTGQGGTYGYTF	TGTGCCAGCAGTTCCACCGGACAGGGAGGCACCTATGGCTACACCTTC
TRBV19	TRBJ1-1	few	TRBD1	CASRDLDRANTEAFF	TGTGCCAGTAGGGACCTGGACAGGGCGAACACTGAAGCTTTCTTT
TRBV27	TRBJ2-3	few	TRBD2	CASSLTPGLAGTGWQYF	TGTGCCAGCAGTTTAACCCCGGGACTAGCGGGAACGGGTTGGCAGTATTTT
TRBV28	TRBJ2-2	many	.	CAGRQTNTGELFF	TGTGCCGGTCGACAAACGAACACCGGGGAGCTGTTTTTT
TRBV19	TRBJ1-1	many	.	CASSDVYGMNTEAFF	TGTGCCAGTAGCGATGTCTATGGGATGAACACTGAAGCTTTCTTT
TRBV19	TRBJ2-7	few	.	CASSIYGEIPFYEQYF	TGTGCCAGTAGTATTTATGGGGAGATCCCCTTCTACGAGCAGTACTTC
TRBV6-1	TRBJ1-1	many	.	CASNGWNTEAFF	TGTGCCAGCAATGGATGGAACACTGAAGCTTTCTTT
TRBV13	TRBJ2-7	.	TRBD2	CASNPRLAGGAYEQYF	TGTGCCAGCAACCCTCGACTAGCGGGAGGAGCCTACGAGCAGTACTTC
TRBV10-3	TRBJ2-2	few	TRBD2	CAILAGGTGELFF	TGTGCCATCCTAGCGGGAGGCACCGGGGAGCTGTTTTTT
TRBV3-1	TRBJ2-7	few	.	CASSQRLGFDEQYF	TGTGCCAGCAGCCAGAGACTAGGTTTCGACGAGCAGTACTTC
TRBV28	TRBJ2-7	many	.	CASSLTRRVGYEQYF	TGTGCCAGCAGTTTAACCCGAAGAGTCGGCTACGAGCAGTACTTC
TRBV6-1	TRBJ2-7	many	TRBD1	CASRRDRGSYEQYF	TGTGCCAGCAGACGGGACAGGGGTTCCTACGAGCAGTACTTC
TRBV4-1	TRBJ1-4	.	.	CASSQLRSATNEKLFF	TGCGCCAGCAGCCAGCTTAGGAGTGCAACTAATGAAAAACTGTTTTTT
TRBV18	TRBJ2-3	many	TRBD2	CASSPEAGGADTQYF	TGTGCCAGCTCACCCGAGGCGGGGGGTGCAGATACGCAGTATTTT
TRBV2	TRBJ1-1	many	TRBD1	CASSELAGGHTEAFF	TGTGCCAGCAGTGAATTGGCAGGGGGGCACACTGAAGCTTTCTTT
TRBV12-3/TRBV12-4	TRBJ2-7	many	.	CASSQPGSYEQYF	TGTGCCAGCAGCCAACCAGGGTCCTACGAGCAGTACTTC
TRBV5-1	TRBJ2-7	many	TRBD2	CASSLLAGGFYEQYF	TGCGCCAGCAGCTTACTAGCGGGAGGGTTCTACGAGCAGTACTTC
TRBV6-5	TRBJ1-1	many	.	CASSYAKGNTEAFF	TGTGCCAGCAGTTACGCGAAGGGGAACACTGAAGCTTTCTTT
TRBV6-1	TRBJ2-7	few	TRBD2	CASSLGLVVGEQYF	TGTGCCAGCAGTCTGGGACTAGTCGTGGGCGAGCAGTACTTC
TRBV7-9	TRBJ1-1	.	TRBD1	CASSLDGGGIVRNTEAFF	TGTGCCAGCAGCTTAGACGGAGGGGGCATAGTGAGAAACACTGAAGCTTTCTTT
TRBV20-1	TRBJ2-1	few	.	CSASSYNEQFF	TGCAGTGCAAGCTCCTACAATGAGCAGTTCTTC
TRBV24-1	TRBJ1-5	many	.	CATSGPTTGTYQPQHF	TGTGCCACCAGTGGACCTACGACAGGAACCTATCAGCCCCAGCATTTT